These 13 T cell receptor beta chains were all obtained from the same sample, sequenced in a study of T cells expressing NK-cell markers (dated by TCRdb to the early 2020s). Library method: 5' RACE. The sequencer listed for this sample is Illumina HiSeq 2000. TCRdb reprocessed the reads and assigns one entry to each CDR3 protein sequence, leaving out DNA. The sample table records 120,000 to 150,000 distinct CDR3 sequences. The top ten constitute 9% to 15% of the sample. The material sequenced was blood T cells: a sorted CD56 or NKG2C T cell subset, CD4+ or CD8+ T cells, or bulk PBMC T cells (not recorded which). The receptors stem from a young man in good health. Donor details come from another sample of the same person, matched by shared clones.

The chain couples TRBV9 to TRBJ1-1. Germline lookup yields CDR1 SGDLS and CDR2 YYNGEE. The CDR3 has 12 residues. The CDR3 reads CASSEGNTEAFF.

The chain joins TRBV30 to TRBJ2-4. This CDR3 spans 11 amino acids. Germline CDR1 GTSNPN, CDR2 SVGIG (reference sequence). CDR3 in amino acids: CACDFSNIQYF.

The chain couples TRBV9 to TRBJ2-6. The CDR3 loop spans 16 amino acids. Germline lookup yields CDR1 SGDLS and CDR2 YYNGEE. CDR3 sequence reads: CASSVEGSSGANVLTF.

This rearrangement joins TRBV4-3 to TRBJ1-1. Germline CDR1 and CDR2: LGHNA and YSLEER. This CDR3 is 15 amino acids long. This CDR3 reads CASSQDRVMNTEAFF.

The chain employs TRBV7-8 and TRBJ2-7; no DNA is available, so the TRBD1 call from TCRdb remains unchecked. CDR3 size: 15 residues. Germline V CDR1 and CDR2: SGHVS, FQNEAQ. The CDR3: CASSERQLSSYEQYF.

The V and J genes are TRBV4-1 and TRBJ1-1. CDR1 MGHRA and CDR2 YSYEKL come from the germline V gene. CDR3 length: 15 amino acids. The CDR3 sequence: CASSQQVGVVAEAFF.

The gene calls are TRBV3-1 and TRBJ2-7; TCRdb proposes TRBD2, but this gene call is untestable without DNA. CDR3 size: 16 residues. Germline V gene lookup returns CDR1 LGHDT and CDR2 YNNKEL (reference sequence). CDR3: CASSPEGVSGKYEQYF.

The CDR3 sequence: CASSSPWIEPYEQYF. The chain has TRBV7-9 and TRBJ2-7; the D call of TRBD1 rests on TCRdb alone, since no DNA is present to check it. Germline CDR1 SEHNR, CDR2 FQNEAQ (reference sequence). The CDR3 covers 15 residues.

The chain uses TRBV7-9 and TRBJ2-3; the D gene TCRdb calls, TRBD1, cannot be checked with no DNA. Germline V gene lookup returns CDR1 SEHNR and CDR2 FQNEAQ (reference sequence). The CDR3 is made up of 16 amino acids. CDR3 protein: CASGSEPGASTDTQYF. The whole variable domain, remainder taken from reference TRBV7-9 and TRBJ2-3, is DTGVSQNPRHKITKRGQNVTFRCDPISEHNRLYWYRQTLGQGPEFLTYFQNEAQLEKSRLLSDRFSAERPKGSFSTLEIQRTEQGDSAMYLCASGSEPGASTDTQYFGPGTRLTVL.

The chain combines TRBV29-1 with TRBJ1-2; TCRdb's D call, TRBD1, is unchecked because there is no DNA. Germline lookup yields CDR1 SQVTM and CDR2 ANQGSEA. The CDR3 totals 14 residues. The CDR3 region is CSVDPGETNYGYTF.

The chain employs TRBV4-3 and TRBJ2-1; TCRdb proposes TRBD2, but this gene call is untestable without DNA. CDR1 is LGHNA, CDR2 YSLEER, per germline. The CDR3 runs 15 residues. Here the CDR3 reads CASSQDWGDYNEQFF.

The chain has TRBV4-2 and TRBJ2-1; TCRdb's assignment of TRBD2 cannot be checked, as there is no DNA. The germline V gene encodes CDR1 LGHNA and CDR2 YNFKEQ. The CDR3 has 16 amino acids. CDR3 residues: CASSQEEGDLYNEQFF.

The chain couples TRBV3-1 to TRBJ1-5; TCRdb lists TRBD1, though no DNA is available to test this call. CDR1 LGHDT and CDR2 YNNKEL come from the germline V gene (reference sequence). CDR3 size: 16 residues. CDR3: CASSPKRDANNQPQHF.